This T cell receptor beta chain is from a study of T cells after yellow fever vaccination. V was trimmed by 0 bases and J by 3 bases, leaving 5 bases between them. This CDR3 region has 13 residues. From germline, CDR1 is LGHNA and CDR2 YSLEER. TCRdb re-derived calls from the 5' RACE reads in MiXCR, one entry per CDR3 protein. In the table there are 130,000 or so distinct CDR3 sequences, about 15% of which are singletons. With regard to this clonotype: The antigen remains unidentified.

Whole-study findings and limits: Compared with primary, the secondary response was weaker and peaked at day 5, not 15.

Sequencing used CD8+ T cells sorted from PBMCs, obtained 5 days after the yellow fever booster vaccination. This chain uses TRBV4-3 with TRBJ1-1; D not resolved. This sequence was found in a man younger than 35 who received the YFV17D yellow fever vaccine. The CDR3 region is CASSQDADTEAFF. The CDR3 DNA reads as TGCGCCAGCAGCCAAGATGCGGACACTGAAGCTTTCTTT.